This note documents a single T cell receptor beta chain sequence. Its target antigen remains unknown. It has no much larger one-base neighbor in the sample; base qualities were not kept. This sample was taken from a study of human T cells and chemical hapten exposure (dated by TCRdb to the early 2020s). Background for the entire study: For sensitization, 2% DPC in acetone was applied to a roughly 2 cm by roughly 2 cm area of upper inner arm skin. Throughout the study period of 20 to 30 weeks, patients also received therapeutic DPC doses to the scalp every week. Patch testing on the upper back used Finn chambers containing 0.01% DPC, with scoring done after 6 days according to International Contact Dermatitis Research Group standards. The mostly female patient cohort included alopecia areata with under or over 50% scalp involvement, alopecia totalis and alopecia universalis. The libraries were sequenced as a pool, and the TCR yield per sample differed mostly because of small variations in library volumes within the pool. The study tracked peripheral blood TCR repertoire changes in vivo during primary and secondary sensitization to the hapten diphenylcyclopropenone (DPC) in alopecia patients. Blood samples were taken from patients before sensitization (week 0) and at 2, 6 and about 24 weeks after DPC sensitization. Around 29 alopecia patients provided blood for TCR sequencing at one to four time points (pre-sensitization, 2, 6 and 24 weeks).

The library was built by means of RACE. The reads were generated on a NextSeq 500. During library preparation, unique molecular identifiers were attached to individual cDNA molecules so that TCRs could be counted quantitatively and reproducibly. For every blood RNA sample, sequencing covered both the TCR alpha and TCR beta chains. On the study's bioinformatics: A median of about 87,000 TCRs per sample was observed, with a range of roughly 20,000 to 750,000. The Decombinator software suite was used to annotate the V, J and CDR3 of the TCR reads. To make PS versus PT1 abundance plots, every sample was subsampled to the same number of TCRs (28,000). TCRs were defined as expanded if absent before sensitization and observed at least eight times at the 2-week time point. Starting from the raw public reads, TCRdb applied fastp trimming at Q25, assembled clones with MiXCR and retained in-frame beta chains. Each CDR3 protein appears once, grouped with its most common genes and DNA. The V and J calls, along with clone size, are taken from TCRdb and not from the paper's own processing. The sample profile shows 90,000 to 110,000 distinct CDR3 sequences; less than 35% of them were found once. Together, the top ten hold approximately 3% of the sample.

This specimen's time point label, per the study, means: patch test 3, about 24 weeks after DPC sensitization. Explained via the paper, the treatment or condition label denotes: therapeutic diphenylcyclopropenone sensitization with weekly scalp DPC. Blood at each patch-test visit was drawn before the patch test was applied. Patients were eligible if aged 18 to 70, diagnosed with alopecia and judged suitable for DPC therapy, and pregnant patients were excluded. Unfractionated whole blood was collected in Tempus Blood RNA tubes, and total RNA was extracted from that blood. Broader findings and caveats from the paper: Compared with pre-sensitization or healthy control sets, expanded TCRs formed significantly more large CDR3 similarity clusters, which is consistent with antigen-driven responses. All patients had alopecia, a presumed autoimmune disease, so their immune response might differ from that of healthy individuals. No change with DPC sensitization was found in the number of TCRs above 1 in 1000 frequency, and no evidence of global repertoire structure alterations was found. After repeated subsampling, changes were observed in the strength of the expansion versus patch-test correlation and in the threshold at which the correlation became significant. The number of PT1 expanded TCRs positively correlated with patch test score, significant at thresholds 8, 16 and 32 but not 4.

The CDR3 goes from the cysteine to the phenylalanine over 16 residues. Only the CDR3 DNA is retained, 48 bases long and in frame from the first base. According to the germline V gene, CDR1 reads SGHNT and CDR2 reads YENEEA. Trimming removed 5 bases from V and 4 bases from J, leaving 19 bases between the germline ends. This material consisted of whole blood, taken in connection with sensitization to the hapten diphenylcyclopropenone (DPC). This sequence originates from a man aged 35 to 55 with alopecia areata. Some clones in this sample may be carry-over from other donors' samples. This chain joins TRBV11-3 to TRBJ2-3; the D gene identity is not certain. The CDR3 loop reads CASSATRPQHADTQYF. Here is the DNA: TGTGCCAGCAGCGCGACGAGGCCGCAGCACGCAGATACGCAGTATTTT.